This TCR beta chain came from a study of graft-versus-host responses after intestinal transplantation. Germline V gene data show CDR1 as SGHTA and CDR2 as FQGNSA. This CDR3 has 11 residues. Between the trimmed V and J ends, which lost 1 base and 8 bases, there was a span of 5 bases. Regarding this clone: The antigen remains unidentified.

Generated by immunoSEQ multiplex PCR, the TCRdb table keeps only in-frame clones and is missing some. The sample has 90,000 to 150,000 clones, just under 95% seen once. The origin of this receptor is a human donor who received an intestinal transplant. The chain carries TRBV7-2 and TRBJ2-5, with D unclear. The sample consisted of unstimulated CD4+ T cells sorted from spleen or lymph node cells, taken before intestinal transplant. CDR3 region: CASSLVGTQYF. CDR3 sequence (DNA): TGTGCCAGCAGCTTAGTGGGAACCCAGTACTTC.